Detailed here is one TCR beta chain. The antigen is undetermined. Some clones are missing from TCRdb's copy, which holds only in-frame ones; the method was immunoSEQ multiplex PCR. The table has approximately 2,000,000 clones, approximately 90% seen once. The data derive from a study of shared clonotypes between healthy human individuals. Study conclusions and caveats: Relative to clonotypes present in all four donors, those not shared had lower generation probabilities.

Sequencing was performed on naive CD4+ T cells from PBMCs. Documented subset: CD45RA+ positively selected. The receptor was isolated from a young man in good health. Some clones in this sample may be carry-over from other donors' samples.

The CDR3 DNA sequence: TGTGCCAGCAGCCCGGGTCTGAATGAGCAGTTCTTC. This gives the protein CASSPGLNEQFF. This sequence joins TRBV7-3 and TRBJ2-1; D remains ambiguous. Germline V CDR1 and CDR2: SGHTA, FQGTGA. This CDR3 has 12 residues. V gave up 5 bases and J gave up 7 bases, with 9 bases separating them.